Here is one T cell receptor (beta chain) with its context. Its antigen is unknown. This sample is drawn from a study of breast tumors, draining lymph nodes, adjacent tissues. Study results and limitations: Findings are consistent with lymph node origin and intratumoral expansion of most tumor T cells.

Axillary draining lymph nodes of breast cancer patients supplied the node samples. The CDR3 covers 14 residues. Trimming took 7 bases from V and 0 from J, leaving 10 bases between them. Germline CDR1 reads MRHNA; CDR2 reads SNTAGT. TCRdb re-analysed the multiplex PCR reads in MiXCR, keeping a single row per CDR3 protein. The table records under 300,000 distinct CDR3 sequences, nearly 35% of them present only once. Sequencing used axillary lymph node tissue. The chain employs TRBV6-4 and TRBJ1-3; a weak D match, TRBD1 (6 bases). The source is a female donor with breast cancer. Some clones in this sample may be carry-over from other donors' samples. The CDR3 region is CASIPGHSGNTIYF. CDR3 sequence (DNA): TGTGCCAGCATCCCGGGACACTCTGGAAACACCATATATTTT.